This T cell receptor beta chain was found in a study of blood T cell repertoires in COVID-19. Original data processing: Estimates of nucleated cell counts were drawn from the amplification of reference gene primers. The method was immunoSEQ multiplex PCR; TCRdb's version includes in-frame clones alone and lacks a portion of them. The V and J calls and clone size are taken from that table; D and trimming were inferred from the DNA. The profile shows about 250,000 clones, roughly nine tenths of them singletons. CDR1 is SQVTM and CDR2 is ANQGSEA in the germline V gene. The V gene lost 6 bases and the J gene lost 0 bases, with 18 bases spanning the gap. The CDR3 extends over 16 amino acids.

The sample taken for sequencing was PBMCs or T cells enriched from blood (not recorded which). The rearrangement links TRBV29-1 to TRBJ2-1; D is unclear. This sequence was found in a woman aged 25 to 39 with acute COVID-19. The chain's CDR3 is CSVSRGASSSYNEQFF. The CDR3 bases are TGCAGCGTCTCTCGCGGAGCCTCGAGCTCCTACAATGAGCAGTTCTTC.